Listed here is a single T cell receptor (beta chain). In the authors' workflow: Cell counts per sample came from amplifying reference gene primers. Sequencing used immunoSEQ multiplex PCR; TCRdb keeps in-frame clones, though not all of them. That table supplies the V and J calls and clone size; D and trimming were determined from the DNA. The sample lists about 150,000 clones; roughly 80% were seen once. CDR3 length: 14 amino acids. Trimming took 2 bases from V and 7 from J, leaving 14 bases between them. CDR1 and CDR2 from the germline V gene are KGHSH and LQKENI. The sample originates from a study of blood T cell repertoires in COVID-19. The study drew participants aged about 18 to 95 years from approximately 23 US areas. Participants had their cohort set by participant-reported clinical history.

Sample: PBMCs or T cells enriched from blood (not recorded which). V and J are TRBV18 and TRBJ1-1, with D maybe TRBD1 (5 bases). The TCR originated in a middle-aged woman who had recovered from COVID-19. This chain's CDR3 is CASSPNQGRNEAFF. In DNA, the CDR3 is TGTGCCAGCTCACCAAACCAGGGCAGGAATGAAGCTTTCTTT.